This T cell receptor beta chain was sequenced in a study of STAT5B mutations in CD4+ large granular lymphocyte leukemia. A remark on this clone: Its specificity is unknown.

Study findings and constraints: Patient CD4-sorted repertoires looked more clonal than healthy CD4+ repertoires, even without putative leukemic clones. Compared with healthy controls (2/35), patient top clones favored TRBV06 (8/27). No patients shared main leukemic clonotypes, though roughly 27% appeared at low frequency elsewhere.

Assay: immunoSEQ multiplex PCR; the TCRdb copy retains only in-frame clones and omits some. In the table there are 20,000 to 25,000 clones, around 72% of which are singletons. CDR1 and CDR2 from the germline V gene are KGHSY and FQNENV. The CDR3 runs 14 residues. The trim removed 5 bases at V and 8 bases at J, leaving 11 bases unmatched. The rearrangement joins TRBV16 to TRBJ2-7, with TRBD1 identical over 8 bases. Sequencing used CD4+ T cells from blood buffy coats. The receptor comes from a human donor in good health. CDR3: CASSDRGTGSQQYF. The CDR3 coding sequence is TGTGCCAGCAGCGATCGAGGGACAGGATCCCAGCAGTACTTC.